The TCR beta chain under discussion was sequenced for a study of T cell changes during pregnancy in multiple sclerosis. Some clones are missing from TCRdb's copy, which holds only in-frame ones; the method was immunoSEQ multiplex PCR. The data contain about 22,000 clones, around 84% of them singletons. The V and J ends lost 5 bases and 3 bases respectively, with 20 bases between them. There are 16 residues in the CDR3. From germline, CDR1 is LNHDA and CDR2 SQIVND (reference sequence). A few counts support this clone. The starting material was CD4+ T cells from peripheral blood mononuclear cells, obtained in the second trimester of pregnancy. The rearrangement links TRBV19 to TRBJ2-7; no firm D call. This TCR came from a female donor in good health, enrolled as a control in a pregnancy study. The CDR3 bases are TGTGCCAGTAGTGGTGGTTCCCTACGCGTCGGCTACGAGCAGTACTTC. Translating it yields CASSGGSLRVGYEQYF.